The present T cell receptor (beta chain) was sequenced within a study of blood T cell repertoires in COVID-19. Study at large: PBMCs, B-cell-depleted T cells, or T cells provided the cDNA or gDNA that made up the material.

Sequenced by immunoSEQ multiplex PCR; TCRdb stores in-frame clones only, minus some. The sample yields about 230,000 clones, 81% seen once. The CDR3 spans 14 residues. The trim removed 6 bases at V and 8 bases at J, leaving 12 bases unmatched. Germline V gene lookup returns CDR1 MDHEN and CDR2 SYDVKM. The sequencing sample was made of peripheral blood. V gene TRBV28 combines with J gene TRBJ1-2; TRBD1 aligns across 7 bases. This sequence was found in a woman older than 75 with acute or convalescent COVID-19. The CDR3 loop is CASSLGTGAQGYTF. CDR3 nucleotides: TGTGCCAGCAGCCTTGGTACAGGGGCCCAAGGCTACACCTTC.